What follows are 31 T cell receptor beta chains derived from one specimen sequenced in a study of PD-L1 blockade in urothelial cancer. The assay was immunoSEQ multiplex PCR, and TCRdb's table has in-frame clones only and misses some. The table lists about 110,000 clones, approximately 90% of them singletons. Specified time point: peripheral blood 6 weeks after treatment start. Source: PBMCs, taken around atezolizumab (anti-PD-L1) treatment. The receptors derive from a man in his sixties with urothelial cancer.

This clone was seen once. The V call is TRBV7-2, the J call TRBJ2-1; TRBD1 aligns across 10 bases. Germline lookup yields CDR1 SGHTA and CDR2 FQGNSA. V shed 3 bases and J 6 bases; nucleotides not matched to a gene: 5. CDR3 length equals 15 residues. CDR3 region: CASSLTGGSFNEQFF. For the CDR3, the DNA is TGTGCCAGCAGCTTGACAGGGGGCTCGTTCAATGAGCAGTTCTTC.

The chain is built from TRBV28 and TRBJ1-2; D might be TRBD1 (6 bases). The V and J ends lost 6 bases and 5 bases respectively, with 16 bases between them. CDR1 and CDR2 (germline): MDHEN, SYDVKM. The CDR3 has 14 amino acids. The CDR3 spells CASRVLGGQYGYTF. The CDR3 DNA follows: TGTGCCAGCAGGGTGCTCGGCGGACAGTATGGCTACACCTTC.

The rearrangement joins TRBV9 to TRBJ2-6; no definite D call. Germline V gives CDR1 SGDLS, CDR2 YYNGEE. The CDR3 length is 15 residues. V gave up 1 base and J gave up 4 bases, with 9 bases separating them. The CDR3: CASSVPPEGANVLTF. CDR3 coding DNA: TGTGCCAGCAGCGTACCCCCTGAGGGGGCCAACGTCCTGACTTTC.

The chain joins TRBV5-1 to TRBJ2-5; 11 bases fit TRBD1. Germline loops: CDR1 SGHRS, CDR2 YFSETQ. The CDR3 sequence is 16 residues long. J lost 4 bases, V lost 0 bases, and 5 bases had no gene match. This CDR3 is CASSLADRGLRETQYF. The CDR3 DNA sequence: TGCGCCAGCAGCTTGGCGGACAGGGGGCTACGAGAGACCCAGTACTTC.

A word on this clone: Other DNA sequences of this sample code for an identical CDR3. The chain joins TRBV5-1 to TRBJ2-5; tentative D call: TRBD1 (6 bases). CDR3 size: 13 residues. The germline gives CDR1 SGHRS, CDR2 YFSETQ. With 1 base removed from V and 5 bases from J, the gap between germline ends came to 9 bases. The CDR3 protein is CASSLPGEETQYF. Written as DNA, the CDR3 is TGCGCCAGCAGCTTGCCAGGGGAGGAGACCCAGTACTTC.

This chain joins TRBV7-2 and TRBJ2-5, with 14 bases identical to TRBD2. V dropped 5 bases and J dropped 4; count of bases not matched to a gene: 12. This CDR3 has 18 amino acids. Germline V gene sequence: CDR1 SGHTA, CDR2 FQGNSA. The CDR3, as DNA: TGTGCCAGCAGCCCCCGACCGGGACTAGCGGGAGTGGGAGAGACCCAGTACTTC. Its translation: CASSPRPGLAGVGETQYF. Full variable domain (rest looked up from reference TRBV7-2 and TRBJ2-5): GAGVSQSPSNKVTEKGKDVELRCDPISGHTALYWYRQSLGQGLEFLIYFQGNSAPDKSGLPSDRFSAERTGGSVSTLTIQRTQQEDSAVYLCASSPRPGLAGVGETQYFGPGTRLLVL.

This clone was recorded a few times. This chain connects TRBV30 to TRBJ1-1; 8 positions agree with TRBD1. This CDR3 is built from 12 residues. The junction had 3 bases not matched to a gene; V was cut back by 8 bases and J by 1 base. Germline assignment: CDR1 GTSNPN and CDR2 SVGIG (reference sequence). The CDR3 bases are TGTGCCGGGGACAGGAGGAACACTGAAGCTTTCTTT. It yields the protein CAGDRRNTEAFF.

V is TRBV11-2 and J is TRBJ2-3; D is undetermined. Germline V gene sequence: CDR1 SGHAT, CDR2 FQNNGV. The CDR3 is made up of 13 amino acids. V lost 1 base to trimming and J lost 3 bases, with 5 bases between them. CDR3 coding DNA: TGTGCCAGCAGCTTAGCAGGAACAGATACGCAGTATTTT. Residues: CASSLAGTDTQYF. Full variable domain (missing parts from reference TRBV11-2 and TRBJ2-3): EAGVAQSPRYKIIEKRQSVAFWCNPISGHATLYWYQQILGQGPKLLIQFQNNGVVDDSQLPKDRFSAERLKGVDSTLKIQPAKLEDSAVYLCASSLAGTDTQYFGPGTRLTVL.

The V call is TRBV5-4, the J call TRBJ2-1, with D possibly TRBD1 on 6 matching bases. This CDR3 spans 15 amino acids. Trimming took 5 bases from V and 5 from J, leaving 17 bases between them. Germline lookup yields CDR1 SGHNT and CDR2 YYREEE (reference sequence). In DNA form, the CDR3 reads TGTGCCAGCAGTCCGAGTGGGACAATTAACAATGAGCAGTTCTTC. Its protein product is CASSPSGTINNEQFF.

The genes are TRBV7-2 and TRBJ2-5; D gene unclear. Germline V CDR1 and CDR2: SGHTA, FQGNSA. Trimming removed 5 bases from V and 1 base from J, with 11 bases in between. The CDR3 is 14 amino acids. DNA of the CDR3: TGTGCCAGCAGCCGTAACATGGTCCAAGAGACCCAGTACTTC. Translation: CASSRNMVQETQYF.

The V call is TRBV7-2, the J call TRBJ1-1, with D unclear. The V gene lost 3 bases and the J gene lost 5 bases, with 7 bases spanning the gap. The CDR3 runs 12 residues. In germline, CDR1 is SGHTA, CDR2 FQGNSA. Written as DNA, the CDR3 is TGTGCCAGCAGCTTCACATATACTGAAGCTTTCTTT. Translating gives CASSFTYTEAFF. Full variable domain (remainder filled in from reference TRBV7-2 and TRBJ1-1): GAGVSQSPSNKVTEKGKDVELRCDPISGHTALYWYRQSLGQGLEFLIYFQGNSAPDKSGLPSDRFSAERTGGSVSTLTIQRTQQEDSAVYLCASSFTYTEAFFGQGTRLTVV.

This clone was found once. The V gene is TRBV30, the J gene TRBJ2-7; TRBD2 matches at 13 bases. Per the germline V gene, CDR1 is GTSNPN and CDR2 is SVGIG (reference sequence). This CDR3 spans 14 amino acids. V lost 6 bases, J lost 5 bases, and 7 bases stayed unmatched. Here the CDR3 DNA reads TGTGCCTGCCCCGGACTAGCGGGAGTTGACGAGCAGTACTTC. It specifies CACPGLAGVDEQYF. Using reference TRBV30 and TRBJ2-7 for the parts outside the CDR3, the full variable domain is SQTIHQWPATLVQPVGSPLSLECTVEGTSNPNLYWYRQAAGRGLQLLFYSVGIGQISSEVPQNLSASRPQDRQFILSSKKLLLSDSGFYLCACPGLAGVDEQYFGPGTRLTVT.

This chain connects TRBV2 to TRBJ2-2; 9 bases line up with TRBD2. CDR1 is SNHLY, CDR2 FYNNEI, per germline. Germline trimming cut 2 bases from V and 6 bases from J; bases unmatched to any gene: 4. This CDR3 comprises 15 residues. The CDR3 nucleotides are TGTGCCAGCAGTGAAAGTCTAGCGGGACCCGGGGAGCTGTTTTTT. It is translated as CASSESLAGPGELFF. Supplemented by reference TRBV2 and TRBJ2-2, the full variable domain reads EPEVTQTPSHQVTQMGQEVILRCVPISNHLYFYWYRQILGQKVEFLVSFYNNEISEKSEIFDDQFSVERPDGSNFTLKIRSTKLEDSAMYFCASSESLAGPGELFFGEGSRLTVL.

V is TRBV7-2 and J is TRBJ2-7; 13 bases are a match to TRBD2. This CDR3 region has 15 residues. CDR1 and CDR2 from the germline V gene are SGHTA and FQGNSA. Germline trimming cut 5 bases from V and 2 bases from J; bases unmatched to any gene: 3. This CDR3 is CASSHTSGGAYEQYF. The CDR3 DNA reads as TGTGCCAGCAGCCACACTAGCGGGGGGGCCTACGAGCAGTACTTC.

V gene TRBV19 combines with J gene TRBJ2-5; 8 nucleotides line up with TRBD1. Germline V gene sequence: CDR1 LNHDA, CDR2 SQIVND (reference sequence). The CDR3 length is 14 residues. V shed 5 bases, J shed 5 bases, and the junction held 7 bases outside the gene matches. The CDR3 region is CASSSRGLFETQYF. CDR3 in DNA: TGTGCCAGTAGTTCCAGGGGGCTTTTTGAGACCCAGTACTTC.

The J gene is TRBJ2-2, the V gene TRBV5-4, with 7 bases aligning to TRBD1. Germline V CDR1 and CDR2: SGHNT, YYREEE (reference sequence). V lost 4 bases to trimming and J lost 2 bases; unmatched junction nucleotides: 5. The CDR3 is 15 amino acids. The CDR3 DNA reads TGTGCCAGCAGCGCCGGGACAGCAAACACCGGGGAGCTGTTTTTT. Translation gives CASSAGTANTGELFF.

V and J are TRBV19 and TRBJ2-3; TRBD1 might be the D (6 bases). Germline-derived CDR1 and CDR2 are LNHDA and SQIVND (reference sequence). Deletions cut 9 bases from V and 5 bases from J, with 15 bases between. There are 13 residues in the CDR3. The CDR3 region is CASHEGVKDTQYF. The CDR3 DNA reads as TGTGCCAGCCACGAGGGGGTTAAAGATACGCAGTATTTT.

The CDR3 coding sequence is TGCGCCAGCAGCCCGACGGGAGAGAACACCGGGGAGCTGTTTTTT. It is translated as CASSPTGENTGELFF. The rearrangement uses TRBV5-1 and TRBJ2-2; D possibly corresponds to TRBD2 (6 bases). The germline gives CDR1 SGHRS, CDR2 YFSETQ. CDR3 length equals 15 residues. V was shortened by 4 bases and J by 1 base, with 11 bases between the two germline ends. The full variable domain, its missing parts supplied by reference TRBV5-1 and TRBJ2-2, is KAGVTQTPRYLIKTRGQQVTLSCSPISGHRSVSWYQQTPGQGLQFLFEYFSETQRNKGNFPGRFSGRQFSNSRSEMNVSTLELGDSALYLCASSPTGENTGELFFGEGSRLTVL.

The rearrangement links TRBV6-5 to TRBJ2-7, with 12 nucleotides matching TRBD1. Trimming at V came to 8 bases and at J to 5 bases, leaving 10 bases not matched to a gene. CDR1 is MNHEY and CDR2 is SVGAGI in the germline V gene. The CDR3 has 15 amino acids. The CDR3 region has the DNA TGTGCCAGCGGGACAGGGGGCAAATCGGCCCACGAGCAGTACTTC. This gives the protein CASGTGGKSAHEQYF.

V and J are TRBV30 and TRBJ1-6; D perhaps matches TRBD1 (5 bases). V lost 3 bases and J lost 4, with 13 bases in between. The CDR3 covers 15 residues. Germline CDR1 reads GTSNPN; CDR2 reads SVGIG (reference sequence). CDR3 residues: CAWSGRAFYNSPLHF. CDR3 nucleotide sequence: TGTGCCTGGAGCGGCAGGGCTTTTTATAATTCACCCCTCCACTTT.

The chain links TRBV7-3 to TRBJ1-2; TRBD1 matches 7 bases. Germline CDR1 reads SGHTA; CDR2 reads FQGTGA. Trimming cost V 5 bases and J 7 bases; bases outside gene matches: 19. The CDR3 is 17 amino acids. The DNA of the CDR3 is TGTGCCAGCAGCGTCGTAGGGACAGACGTCTCTAGGGGTGGCTACACCTTC. It encodes CASSVVGTDVSRGGYTF.

The chain recombines TRBV5-1 with TRBJ2-6; D is unresolved. V was cut by 5 bases and J by 4 bases, with 10 bases left in between. The CDR3 has 14 residues. Looked up from germline, CDR1 is SGHRS and CDR2 is YFSETQ. The CDR3 reads CASREEAGANVLTF. The CDR3 DNA follows: TGCGCCAGCAGAGAAGAAGCCGGGGCCAACGTCCTGACTTTC.

This sequence joins TRBV7-2 and TRBJ1-4, with D maybe TRBD1 (6 bases). CDR1 and CDR2 from the germline V gene are SGHTA and FQGNSA. This CDR3 comprises 15 residues. The V end was cut by 4 bases, the J end by 8 bases, with 17 bases between. CDR3 nucleotide sequence: TGTGCCAGCAGCTCAGCAGGGGCGATCTCCGAAAAACTGTTTTTT. Protein: CASSSAGAISEKLFF.

The rearrangement joins TRBV6-5 to TRBJ2-5; 13 bases are a match to TRBD2. Unmatched junction bases numbered 6, after V lost 6 bases and J lost 5 bases. Germline CDR1 and CDR2: MNHEY and SVGAGI. The CDR3 runs to 15 residues. The CDR3 loop reads CASSLGTSGVETQYF. The CDR3 nucleotides are TGTGCCAGCAGCCTCGGGACTAGCGGGGTGGAGACCCAGTACTTC.

The rearrangement links TRBV5-1 to TRBJ1-1; D unresolved. V lost 3 bases to trimming and J lost 3 bases, with 15 bases between them. The CDR3 runs 15 residues. In germline, CDR1 is SGHRS, CDR2 YFSETQ. CDR3 DNA: TGCGCCAGCAGCTCGGGCGCCGGGGAGGACACTGAAGCTTTCTTT. Translated: CASSSGAGEDTEAFF.

This chain joins TRBV28 and TRBJ2-3; 10 bases agree with TRBD1. V trimming: 4 bases; J trimming: 3 bases; junction bases outside the gene matches: 4. This CDR3 spans 15 amino acids. Germline V lookup: CDR1 MDHEN, CDR2 SYDVKM. CDR3 protein: CASSSGQGSTDTQYF. The CDR3 nucleotides are TGTGCCAGCAGTTCGGGACAGGGGAGTACAGATACGCAGTATTTT.

The rearrangement joins TRBV6-1 to TRBJ1-4, with 9 bases identical to TRBD1. The CDR3 is 15 amino acids. The germline CDR1 and CDR2 sequences are MNHNS and SASEGT. Trimming cost V 2 bases and J 7 bases; bases outside gene matches: 5. The CDR3 DNA follows: TGTGCCAGCAGTGAACCGGGACAGGGTTCTGAAAAACTGTTTTTT. This sequence encodes CASSEPGQGSEKLFF.

The rearrangement links TRBV5-1 to TRBJ2-5; the D gene is possibly TRBD1 (6 bases). V lost 4 bases and J lost 2, with 12 bases in between. The CDR3 has 14 amino acids. CDR1 SGHRS and CDR2 YFSETQ come from the germline V gene. The CDR3 protein is CASSIGQPQETQYF. In nucleotides, the CDR3 is TGCGCCAGCAGCATCGGACAGCCACAAGAGACCCAGTACTTC.

The V and J genes are TRBV9 and TRBJ2-3; 8 nucleotides agree with TRBD1. Per germline, CDR1 SGDLS and CDR2 YYNGEE. This CDR3 has 13 residues. The V segment lost 3 bases and the J segment 4 bases; nucleotides outside the gene matches: 1. The CDR3 bases are TGTGCCAGCAGCGCGACAGGGGCAGATACGCAGTATTTT. It encodes CASSATGADTQYF.

This chain uses TRBV9 with TRBJ2-3; a possible D gene is TRBD1 (6 bases). In germline, CDR1 is SGDLS, CDR2 YYNGEE. This CDR3 has 15 residues. The ends were cut back, 4 bases at V and 0 bases at J, with 12 bases in the middle. CDR3 residues: CASSPRTASTDTQYF. The CDR3, as DNA: TGTGCCAGCAGCCCTCGGACAGCGAGCACAGATACGCAGTATTTT.

The rearrangement links TRBV4-2 to TRBJ2-3; D might be TRBD1 (5 bases). V gave up 1 base and J gave up 4 bases, with 15 bases separating them. There are 16 residues in the CDR3. Germline V gene lookup returns CDR1 LGHNA and CDR2 YNFKEQ. CDR3 nucleotide sequence: TGTGCCAGCAGCCAAGGTAAAGGACCCAGGGCAGATACGCAGTATTTT. It yields the protein CASSQGKGPRADTQYF.